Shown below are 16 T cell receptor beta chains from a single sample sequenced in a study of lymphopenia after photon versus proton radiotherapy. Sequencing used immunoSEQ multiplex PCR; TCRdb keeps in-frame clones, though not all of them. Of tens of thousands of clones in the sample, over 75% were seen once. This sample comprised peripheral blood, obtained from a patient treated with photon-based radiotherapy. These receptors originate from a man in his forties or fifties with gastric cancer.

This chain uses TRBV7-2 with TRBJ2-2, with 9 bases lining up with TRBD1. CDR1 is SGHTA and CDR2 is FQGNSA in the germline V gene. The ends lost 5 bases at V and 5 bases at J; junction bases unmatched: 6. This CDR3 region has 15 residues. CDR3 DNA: TGTGCCAGCAGCCAAGGACAGGGGCGGACCGGGGAGCTGTTTTTT. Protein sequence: CASSQGQGRTGELFF.

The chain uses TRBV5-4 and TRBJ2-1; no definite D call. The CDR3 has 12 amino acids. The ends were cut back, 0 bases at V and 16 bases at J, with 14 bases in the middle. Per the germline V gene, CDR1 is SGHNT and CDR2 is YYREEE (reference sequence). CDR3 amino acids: CASSLDLRLRFF. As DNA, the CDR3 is TGTGCCAGCAGCTTGGACTTGAGGTTAAGATTCTTC.

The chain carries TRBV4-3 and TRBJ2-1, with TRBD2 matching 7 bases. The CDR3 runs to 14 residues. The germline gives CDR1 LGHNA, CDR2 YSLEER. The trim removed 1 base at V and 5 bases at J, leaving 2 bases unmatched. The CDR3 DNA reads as TGCGCCAGCAGCCAAGGACGGGGGGACAATGAGCAGTTCTTC. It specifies CASSQGRGDNEQFF.

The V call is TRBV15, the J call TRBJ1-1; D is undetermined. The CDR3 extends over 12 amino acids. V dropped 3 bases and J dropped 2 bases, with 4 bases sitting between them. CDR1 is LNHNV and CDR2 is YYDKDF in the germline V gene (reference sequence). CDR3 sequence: CATSSENTEAFF. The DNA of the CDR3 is TGTGCCACCAGCAGTGAAAACACTGAAGCTTTCTTT.

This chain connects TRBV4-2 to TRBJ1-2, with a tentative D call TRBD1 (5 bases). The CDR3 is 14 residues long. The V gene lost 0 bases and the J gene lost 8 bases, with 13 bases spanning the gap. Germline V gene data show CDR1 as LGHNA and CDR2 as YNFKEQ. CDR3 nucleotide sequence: TGTGCCAGCAGCCAAGATAGCAGGGCGCGAGGCTACACCTTC. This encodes CASSQDSRARGYTF.

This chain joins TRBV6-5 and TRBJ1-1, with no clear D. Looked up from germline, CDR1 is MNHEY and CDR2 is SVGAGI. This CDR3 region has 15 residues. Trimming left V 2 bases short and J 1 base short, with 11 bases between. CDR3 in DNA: TGTGCCAGCAGTTACGAGGGTTGGGCGAACACTGAAGCTTTCTTT. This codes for CASSYEGWANTEAFF.

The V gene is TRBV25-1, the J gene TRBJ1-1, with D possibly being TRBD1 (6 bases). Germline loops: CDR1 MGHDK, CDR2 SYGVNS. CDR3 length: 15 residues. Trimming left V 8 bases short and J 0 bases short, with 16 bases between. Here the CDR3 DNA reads TGTGCCAGCCTCCAGACAGGCTCAATGAACACTGAAGCTTTCTTT. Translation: CASLQTGSMNTEAFF.

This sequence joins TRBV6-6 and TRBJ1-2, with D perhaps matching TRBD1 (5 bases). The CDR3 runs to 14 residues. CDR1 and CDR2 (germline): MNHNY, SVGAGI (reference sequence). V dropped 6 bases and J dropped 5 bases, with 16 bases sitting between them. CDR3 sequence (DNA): TGTGCCAGCAGATCCACCGGGACCCCATATGGCTACACCTTC. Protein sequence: CASRSTGTPYGYTF.

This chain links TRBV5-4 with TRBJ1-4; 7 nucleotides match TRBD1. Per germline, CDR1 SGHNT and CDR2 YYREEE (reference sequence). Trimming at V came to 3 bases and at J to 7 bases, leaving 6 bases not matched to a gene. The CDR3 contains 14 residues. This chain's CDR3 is CASSSTGEVEKLFF. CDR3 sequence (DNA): TGTGCCAGCAGCTCCACAGGGGAGGTTGAAAAACTGTTTTTT.

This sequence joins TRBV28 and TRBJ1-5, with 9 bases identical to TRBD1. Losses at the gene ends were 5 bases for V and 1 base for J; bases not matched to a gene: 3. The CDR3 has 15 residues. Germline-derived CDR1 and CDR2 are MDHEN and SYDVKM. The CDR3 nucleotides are TGTGCCAGCAGTCCGGGGACAGGGAGCAATCAGCCCCAGCATTTT. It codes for CASSPGTGSNQPQHF.

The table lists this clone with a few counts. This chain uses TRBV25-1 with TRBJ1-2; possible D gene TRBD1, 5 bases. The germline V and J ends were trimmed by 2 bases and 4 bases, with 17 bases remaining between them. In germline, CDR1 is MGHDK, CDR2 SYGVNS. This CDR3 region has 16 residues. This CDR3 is CASSEGSTLGPYGYTF. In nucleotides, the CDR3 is TGTGCCAGCAGTGAAGGGAGTACGCTGGGACCCTATGGCTACACCTTC.

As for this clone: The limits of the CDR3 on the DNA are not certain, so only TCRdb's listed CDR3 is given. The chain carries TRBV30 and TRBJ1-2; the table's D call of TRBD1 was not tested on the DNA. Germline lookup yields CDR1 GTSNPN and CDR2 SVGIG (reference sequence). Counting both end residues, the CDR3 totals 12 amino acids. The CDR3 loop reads CAWAPGTGTATF.

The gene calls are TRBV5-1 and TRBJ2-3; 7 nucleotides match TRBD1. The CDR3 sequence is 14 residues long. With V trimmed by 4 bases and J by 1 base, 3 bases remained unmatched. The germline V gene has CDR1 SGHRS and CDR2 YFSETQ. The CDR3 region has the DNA TGCGCCAGCAGCCCGGGACAGCGCACAGATACGCAGTATTTT. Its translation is CASSPGQRTDTQYF.

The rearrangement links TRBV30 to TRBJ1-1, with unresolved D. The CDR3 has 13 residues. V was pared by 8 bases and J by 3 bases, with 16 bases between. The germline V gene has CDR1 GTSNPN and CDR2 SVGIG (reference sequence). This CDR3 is CAHRERTYTEAFF. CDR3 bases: TGTGCCCACCGCGAACGGACCTACACTGAAGCTTTCTTT.

Here the CDR3 reads CASRDRAGATNEKLFF. DNA of the CDR3: TGTGCCAGTAGAGACAGGGCGGGTGCAACTAATGAAAAACTGTTTTTT. The rearrangement uses TRBV19 and TRBJ1-4; 7 nucleotides align to TRBD1. Trimming removed 6 bases from V and 0 bases from J; junction bases left unmatched: 7. Germline lookup yields CDR1 LNHDA and CDR2 SQIVND (reference sequence). The CDR3 contains 16 residues.

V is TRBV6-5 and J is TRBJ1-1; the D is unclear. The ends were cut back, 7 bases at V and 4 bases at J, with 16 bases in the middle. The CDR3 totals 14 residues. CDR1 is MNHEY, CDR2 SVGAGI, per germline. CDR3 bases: TGTGCCAGCACCTCTTTGGCCGGTGCCACTGAAGCTTTCTTT. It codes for CASTSLAGATEAFF.